This passage covers 31 T cell receptor beta chains from one sample sequenced in a study of PD-L1 blockade in urothelial cancer. Using immunoSEQ multiplex PCR, the repertoire was profiled, and TCRdb retains in-frame clones only, with some absent. This table has some 74,000 clones, 85% appearing once. The time point was: pretreatment peripheral blood. Sequencing used PBMCs, obtained around atezolizumab (anti-PD-L1) treatment. These receptor sequences come from a man aged 40-49 years with urothelial cancer.

This clone was detected only a few times. This rearrangement joins TRBV7-3 to TRBJ2-1, with D possibly TRBD2 on 5 matching bases. The V end lost 8 bases, the J end lost 0 bases, and 11 bases lay between the germline ends. Germline loops: CDR1 SGHTA, CDR2 FQGTGA. The CDR3 contains 14 residues. CDR3 bases: TGTGCCAGCGGAGAGGGCGGCTCCTACAATGAGCAGTTCTTC. Its translation: CASGEGGSYNEQFF.

This clone was picked up one time. The gene calls are TRBV11-3 and TRBJ2-2; 10 positions agree with TRBD1. V was pared by 3 bases and J by 4 bases, with 8 bases of the junction left unmatched. In germline, CDR1 is SGHNT, CDR2 YENEEA. CDR3 size: 17 residues. The CDR3 reads CASSFGTGTGVTGELFF. The CDR3 nucleotides are TGTGCCAGCAGCTTCGGCACCGGGACAGGGGTCACCGGGGAGCTGTTTTTT.

The J gene is TRBJ1-5, the V gene TRBV9, with a weak D call TRBD1 (5 bases). Trimming took 0 bases from V and 6 from J, leaving 7 bases between them. The CDR3 spans 13 residues. The germline CDR1 and CDR2 sequences are SGDLS and YYNGEE. The CDR3 here is CASSVGGGQPQHF. The CDR3 DNA reads as TGTGCCAGCAGCGTAGGGGGCGGTCAGCCCCAGCATTTT. Looking up the rest from reference TRBV9 and TRBJ1-5 gives the full variable domain: DSGVTQTPKHLITATGQRVTLRCSPRSGDLSVYWYQQSLDQGLQFLIQYYNGEERAKGNILERFSAQQFPDLHSELNLSSLELGDSALYFCASSVGGGQPQHFGDGTRLSIL.

The rearrangement joins TRBV18 to TRBJ2-7, with 8 bases identical to TRBD1. CDR3 length: 15 amino acids. Trimming at V came to 2 bases and at J to 1 base, leaving 4 bases not matched to a gene. In germline, CDR1 is KGHSH, CDR2 LQKENI. The CDR3: CASSPAGTGSYEQYF. CDR3 in DNA: TGTGCCAGCTCACCAGCCGGGACAGGATCCTACGAGCAGTACTTC.

The gene calls are TRBV28 and TRBJ2-7; a possible D gene is TRBD2 (5 bases). Looked up from germline, CDR1 is MDHEN and CDR2 is SYDVKM. With 3 bases removed from V and 0 bases from J, the gap between germline ends came to 15 bases. The CDR3 is 16 residues long. DNA of the CDR3: TGTGCCAGCAGTTTTTCTTCCGAGGGTAACTCCTACGAGCAGTACTTC. Its protein is CASSFSSEGNSYEQYF.

The gene calls are TRBV19 and TRBJ1-5, with TRBD1 matching 8 bases. V shed 8 bases, J shed 2 bases, and the junction held 8 bases outside the gene matches. CDR3 length equals 15 residues. The germline V gene has CDR1 LNHDA and CDR2 SQIVND (reference sequence). This chain's CDR3 is CASLDRANGNQPQHF. The CDR3 DNA reads as TGTGCCAGTCTGGACAGGGCTAACGGCAATCAGCCCCAGCATTTT.

The chain is built from TRBV19 and TRBJ2-5; weak D call: TRBD1 (6 bases). Trimming left V 6 bases short and J 0 bases short, with 14 bases between. This CDR3 has 15 residues. CDR1 is LNHDA and CDR2 is SQIVND in the germline V gene (reference sequence). CDR3 protein: CASSRLTGHQETQYF. CDR3 DNA sequence: TGTGCCAGTAGCCGACTGACAGGCCACCAAGAGACCCAGTACTTC.

The rearrangement uses TRBV27 and TRBJ2-2; 10 positions match TRBD2. The V gene's germline CDR1 is MNHEY and CDR2 SMNVEV (reference sequence). V trimming: 2 bases; J trimming: 1 base; junction bases outside the gene matches: 1. This CDR3 is built from 16 residues. The CDR3 bases are TGTGCCAGCAGTTTAATAGCGGGAGGGAACACCGGGGAGCTGTTTTTT. Its translation: CASSLIAGGNTGELFF.

The chain uses TRBV11-1 and TRBJ1-1, with no clear D. V was trimmed by 1 base and J by 8 bases, leaving 8 bases between them. CDR1 is SGHAT, CDR2 FQDESV, per germline (reference sequence). The CDR3 totals 12 residues. This chain's CDR3 is CASSLVLEEAFF. In nucleotides, the CDR3 is TGTGCCAGCAGCTTAGTACTCGAAGAAGCTTTCTTT. Using reference TRBV11-1 and TRBJ1-1 for the parts outside the CDR3, the full variable domain is EAEVAQSPRYKITEKSQAVAFWCDPISGHATLYWYRQILGQGPELLVQFQDESVVDDSQLPKDRFSAERLKGVDSTLKIQPAELGDSAMYLCASSLVLEEAFFGQGTRLTVV.

This rearrangement joins TRBV5-1 to TRBJ2-5; maybe TRBD2 (5 bases). The CDR3 spans 15 residues. CDR1 and CDR2 from the germline V gene are SGHRS and YFSETQ. V lost 3 bases and J lost 1, with 13 bases in between. The CDR3 spells CASSSGSQSQETQYF. The CDR3 DNA is TGCGCCAGCAGCTCGGGATCTCAGTCCCAAGAGACCCAGTACTTC.

The chain couples TRBV19 to TRBJ2-3, with D perhaps matching TRBD1 (6 bases). This CDR3 has 14 residues. The V end was cut by 7 bases, the J end by 4 bases, with 15 bases between. CDR1 is LNHDA, CDR2 SQIVND, per germline (reference sequence). The CDR3 here is CASTYGTISDTQYF. CDR3 in DNA: TGTGCCAGTACCTATGGGACAATCTCAGATACGCAGTATTTT. Variable domain in full (rest from reference TRBV19 and TRBJ2-3): DGGITQSPKYLFRKEGQNVTLSCEQNLNHDAMYWYRQDPGQGLRLIYYSQIVNDFQKGDIAEGYSVSREKKESFPLTVTSAQKNPTAFYLCASTYGTISDTQYFGPGTRLTVL.

About this clone itself: An end of the junction does not agree with germline; a read error may underlie this. This chain links TRBV30 with TRBJ2-7; D uncertain. The length of the CDR3 is 13 residues. Germline assignment: CDR1 GTSNPN and CDR2 SVGIG (reference sequence). In DNA form, the CDR3 reads TGTGCCTGGAGTGTAGTGAGTTCGTGGCCTACTACCTTC. Its protein is CAWSVVSSWPTTF.

The J gene is TRBJ1-1, the V gene TRBV5-4; no clear D gene. Trimming took off 1 base at V and 0 bases at J, with 7 bases between the two ends. This CDR3 is 14 amino acids long. Germline V lookup: CDR1 SGHNT, CDR2 YYREEE (reference sequence). CDR3 nucleotide sequence: TGTGCCAGCAGCTTGCCCGGGGTGAACACTGAAGCTTTCTTT. Translated, it gives CASSLPGVNTEAFF.

This sequence joins TRBV6-5 and TRBJ1-2; the D is unclear. V lost 2 bases to trimming and J lost 2 bases, with 9 bases between them. Germline CDR1 is MNHEY and CDR2 is SVGAGI. This CDR3 has 14 residues. The CDR3 DNA is TGTGCCAGCAGTTACCACAGTAAGAACTATGGCTACACCTTC. It specifies CASSYHSKNYGYTF.

This chain joins TRBV18 and TRBJ2-1; 8 nucleotides agree with TRBD1. CDR3 length equals 16 residues. Unmatched junction bases numbered 11, after V lost 6 bases and J lost 4 bases. Germline CDR1 reads KGHSH; CDR2 reads LQKENI. The CDR3: CASSTQRGQVYNEQFF. The CDR3 bases are TGTGCCAGCTCTACACAGAGGGGACAGGTGTACAATGAGCAGTTCTTC. The variable domain in full, with the rest retrieved from reference TRBV18 and TRBJ2-1, is NAGVMQNPRHLVRRRGQEARLRCSPMKGHSHVYWYRQLPEEGLKFMVYLQKENIIDESGMPKERFSAEFPKEGPSILRIQQVVRGDSAAYFCASSTQRGQVYNEQFFGPGTRLTVL.

The chain employs TRBV5-8 and TRBJ2-2; D gene unclear. CDR1 is SGHTS, CDR2 YDEGEE, per germline. V lost 1 base, J lost 9 bases, and 7 bases lay in between. CDR3 length equals 12 residues. CDR3 protein: CASSLFKRELFF. The CDR3 DNA reads TGTGCCAGCAGCTTGTTTAAGCGGGAGCTGTTTTTT. The full variable domain, with the rest looked up from reference TRBV5-8 and TRBJ2-2, is EAGVTQSPTHLIKTRGQQATLRCSPISGHTSVYWYQQALGLGLQFLLWYDEGEERNRGNFPPRFSGRQFPNYSSELNVNALELEDSALYLCASSLFKRELFFGEGSRLTVL.

This chain joins TRBV7-3 and TRBJ2-2, with a weak D call TRBD2 (6 bases). CDR1 is SGHTA, CDR2 FQGTGA, per germline. The CDR3 spans 13 residues. V was clipped by 5 bases and J by 7 bases, with 11 bases between them. The CDR3 sequence: CASSETSLGELFF. DNA of the CDR3: TGTGCCAGCAGCGAGACTAGTCTCGGGGAGCTGTTTTTT.

This chain connects TRBV4-3 to TRBJ2-1; 8 bases are shared with TRBD2. The V and J ends lost 0 bases and 4 bases, in that order; junction bases with no gene match: 5. Germline CDR1 LGHNA, CDR2 YSLEER. This CDR3 spans 16 amino acids. The CDR3, as DNA: TGCGCCAGCAGCCAAGATATAACGGGAGGGTACAATGAGCAGTTCTTC. This gives the protein CASSQDITGGYNEQFF.

The V call is TRBV5-1, the J call TRBJ2-7; D is possibly TRBD2 (6 bases). V was cut by 2 bases and J by 7 bases, with 13 bases left in between. CDR3 length: 13 amino acids. Germline lookup yields CDR1 SGHRS and CDR2 YFSETQ. The CDR3 coding sequence is TGCGCCAGCAGCTTAAGTTCCAGCGGGGAGCAGTACTTC. Amino acids: CASSLSSSGEQYF.

This chain uses TRBV20-1 with TRBJ2-7; no clear D. Germline V gene lookup returns CDR1 DFQATT and CDR2 SNEGSKA (reference sequence). CDR3 length: 11 amino acids. V lost 6 bases to trimming and J lost 2 bases, with 8 bases between them. For the CDR3, the DNA is TGCAGTGCCCGAGAGGCCTACGAGCAGTACTTC. It translates to CSAREAYEQYF.

This clone was picked up one time. The chain couples TRBV6-1 to TRBJ2-7; TRBD2 matches 9 bases. The CDR3 totals 14 residues. Germline CDR1 and CDR2: MNHNS and SASEGT. The V and J ends lost 6 bases and 6 bases, in that order; junction bases with no gene match: 9. CDR3 sequence: CASSADSGSAEQYF. The CDR3 region has the DNA TGTGCCAGCAGCGCCGATAGCGGGAGTGCCGAGCAGTACTTC.

V gene TRBV7-9 combines with J gene TRBJ2-1, with a possible D match to TRBD2 (6 bases). This CDR3 is 13 amino acids long. Trimming took 3 bases from V and 15 from J, leaving 18 bases between them. The V gene's germline CDR1 is SEHNR and CDR2 FQNEAQ (reference sequence). The CDR3: CASSFTHHPGGFF. The CDR3, as DNA: TGTGCCAGCAGCTTTACCCACCACCCCGGGGGGTTCTTC.

A single count supports this clone. V is TRBV6-5 and J is TRBJ2-2; TRBD1 matches 8 bases. V lost 8 bases to trimming and J lost 7 bases; unmatched junction nucleotides: 12. CDR3 length: 15 amino acids. Germline CDR1 MNHEY, CDR2 SVGAGI. Written as DNA, the CDR3 is TGTGCCAGCCTCCGGGACAGGCTGGGTTTCGGGGAGCTGTTTTTT. Its protein is CASLRDRLGFGELFF.

As DNA, the CDR3 is TGTGCCAGCAGCCGAAATCCGGCTAGCGGGTATGAGCAGTTCTTC. Its protein product is CASSRNPASGYEQFF. The chain links TRBV7-3 to TRBJ2-1; 8 nucleotides align to TRBD2. CDR1 and CDR2 from the germline V gene are SGHTA and FQGTGA. V was clipped by 5 bases and J by 8 bases; unmatched bases: 11. The CDR3 spans 15 residues.

V is TRBV28 and J is TRBJ2-3, with D maybe TRBD2 (6 bases). V dropped 6 bases and J dropped 4 bases, with 14 bases sitting between them. The CDR3 sequence is 14 residues long. The germline CDR1 and CDR2 sequences are MDHEN and SYDVKM. The chain's CDR3 is CASRGLSGADTQYF. The CDR3 DNA follows: TGTGCCAGCAGAGGCCTCTCGGGGGCAGATACGCAGTATTTT.

The chain combines TRBV27 with TRBJ2-5, with 8 bases aligning to TRBD2. CDR1 and CDR2 from the germline V gene are MNHEY and SMNVEV (reference sequence). The CDR3 totals 14 residues. Unmatched junction bases numbered 6, after V lost 0 bases and J lost 9 bases. In nucleotides, the CDR3 is TGTGCCAGCAGTTTATCTGGGACTAGATCGGCCCAGTACTTC. Translated, it gives CASSLSGTRSAQYF.

The chain couples TRBV28 to TRBJ1-2, with D hard to call. V gave up 6 bases and J gave up 3 bases, with 5 bases separating them. From germline, CDR1 is MDHEN and CDR2 SYDVKM. The CDR3 covers 11 residues. As DNA, the CDR3 is TGTGCCAGCAGGGTAGACTATGGCTACACCTTC. Amino acids: CASRVDYGYTF.

The chain joins TRBV28 to TRBJ2-1; TRBD2 agrees at 13 bases. The J segment lost 6 bases and the V segment lost 6 bases, leaving 2 bases of the junction unmatched. Looked up from germline, CDR1 is MDHEN and CDR2 is SYDVKM. The CDR3 sequence is 14 residues long. CDR3 sequence: CASRGLAGVNEQFF. The CDR3 DNA sequence: TGTGCCAGCAGAGGACTAGCGGGAGTCAATGAGCAGTTCTTC.

This clone appeared a few times. The chain is built from TRBV15 and TRBJ1-5; weak D call: TRBD1 (5 bases). V lost 5 bases and J 5 bases, leaving 10 bases between the germline ends. CDR1 is LNHNV and CDR2 is YYDKDF in the germline V gene (reference sequence). CDR3 size: 13 residues. CDR3 coding DNA: TGTGCCACCAGCCAGGGTACGGATCAGCCCCAGCATTTT. Encoded protein: CATSQGTDQPQHF.

The CDR3 DNA sequence: TGTGCCAGTAGTATCGGGGTTGGCTACACCTTC. This gives the protein CASSIGVGYTF. The chain uses TRBV19 and TRBJ1-2; unclear D gene. CDR1 LNHDA and CDR2 SQIVND come from the germline V gene (reference sequence). The CDR3 covers 11 residues. Trimming removed 3 bases from V and 7 bases from J, with 6 bases in between.

The J gene is TRBJ2-7, the V gene TRBV29-1; TRBD1 aligns across 9 bases. This CDR3 contains 14 residues. Germline CDR1 and CDR2: SQVTM and ANQGSEA. V was clipped by 4 bases and J by 6 bases; unmatched bases: 10. CDR3 sequence reads: CSVGRTGEGGEQYF. The CDR3 bases are TGCAGCGTTGGCCGGACAGGGGAGGGAGGCGAGCAGTACTTC.